This T cell receptor beta chain was identified during a study of blood T cells in healthy people across ages. A word on this clonotype: Its target is unknown.

This CDR3 comprises 16 residues. Germline V gene data show CDR1 as LGHDT and CDR2 as YNNKEL (reference sequence). V dropped 1 base and J dropped 3; count of bases not matched to a gene: 7. Through a sample-barcoded 5' primer and a J-beta primer mix, a second PCR was run for roughly 7 to 11 cycles. TCRdb re-called the 5' RACE reads with MiXCR, one entry per CDR3 protein. The repertoire consists of about 1.4 million distinct CDR3 sequences, with roughly 64% occurring once and the leading ten covering 6.5% to 8%. General study findings and limits: Per-million-T-cell TCR beta diversity fell roughly linearly with age.

The sample was blood. The chain is built from TRBV3-1 and TRBJ2-3, with 7 positions matching TRBD2. The sequence was collected from a man younger than 35 in good health. CDR3 protein: CASSQGQGGRTDTQYF. In DNA form, the CDR3 reads TGTGCCAGCAGCCAAGGGCAAGGCGGGAGAACAGATACGCAGTATTTT.